The following is a TCR beta chain sequence with its context. No antigen is known for it. Per-nucleotide qualities are absent, and no much larger clonotype sits a single base away. The cohort comprised around 690 healthy bone marrow donors. Cohort members were all nominally healthy when sampled, although unrecorded immune exposures were likely present. The donor tested CMV seronegative and was one of the 352 seronegative cohort members. Each donor provided a peripheral blood sample, and peripheral blood mononuclear cells were used for TCR beta sequencing. Genomic DNA was extracted from the blood cell samples with the Qiagen DNeasy Blood Extraction Kit. This record comes from a study of cytomegalovirus exposure and HLA in healthy donors (dated 2017 in TCRdb). Looking at the study overall: An earlier analysis of some 600 of the donors reported over 250 Gb of sequence data and 100 million to 120 million unique TCR beta sequences obtained from about 200 million T cells. All discovery cohort repertoires had been generated on a single sequencing platform. Of the roughly 410 genotyped donors, 65% to 90% were placed in the genetic ancestry cluster associated with self-reported Caucasian donors. Using immunosequencing, the study profiled T cell repertoires from approximately 700 subjects and related those repertoires to cytomegalovirus serostatus. A later analysis re-examined previously published TCR beta repertoires from more than 600 donors and added high-resolution HLA genotyping to investigate patterns of TCR occurrence. An early release covering about 600 HLA-typed donors comprised 250 to 350 gigabases of sequencing data and around 80 million unique TCR sequences. Rather than using new phenotypic data, the later analysis identified candidate immune exposures from TCR beta sequences and from how often those sequences occurred across donors. Because of strong linkage in the cohort, five DR-DQ haplotypes were treated as single units for association and clustering. To predict cytomegalovirus infection status, the study brought together high-throughput TCR immunosequencing, statistical association of individual TCRs with disease status, and machine learning. The aim of the study was to test whether cataloging public T cell receptors could identify signatures of past pathogen exposure. In an earlier analysis of 587 of the donors, high-throughput TCR beta sequencing was used to judge whether each TCR beta V gene segment behaved as functional or pseudogenic. In addition to the first cohort of approximately 650 subjects, a separate validation cohort of under 150 different subjects was used. A later genetic analysis took genome-wide SNP genotypes for about 55% of the 666 donors and used that subset as a discovery cohort. Typing coverage differed by locus: A, B, C, DRB1 and DQB1 were typed in about 620-640 donors, DQA1 in about 500, DPA1 in some 570, and DPB1 in around 490. Donor age, sex, ethnicity and CMV serostatus were collected together with the repertoire data. HLA typing included class I and class II loci at four-digit resolution. Across some 400 genotyped donors of the cohort, an average of 235,054 unique TCR beta nucleotide sequences per donor were sequenced, and roughly 17% of those sequences were non-productive. Overall results and qualifications from the work: Because HLA typing was unavailable for some donors at each locus, only the typed subset was used in association tests. A later analysis found that TCR association rates varied across HLA loci, with DRB1 alleles showing the most associated TCRs and HLA-C alleles the fewest. Some IMGT-functional V segments, including TRBV6-2 and TRBV6-3, could not be distinguished by the 87-base-pair reads and were therefore excluded. In a later genetic analysis, a missense DCLRE1C variant was associated with V-gene and J-gene trimming of TCR beta chains, and the association was replicated in an independent cohort. In a later analysis, HLA-associated TCR beta chains showed more clonal expansion and lower generation probabilities than non-associated chains that were equally common. Specific HLA alleles were associated with 15,000 to 20,000 TCR beta sequences at a false discovery rate of 0.05 in a later analysis. An earlier analysis of approximately 590 of the donors showed that most TCR beta V segments appeared in productive rearrangements either about 90% or about 30% of the time, which broadly matched IMGT annotations. Most TCR sequences were observed very rarely across donors, whereas some public TCRs were present in many individuals. In a later analysis, most CMV-associated TCR beta chains were found to appear HLA-restricted, with HLA associations seemingly driven largely by CMV exposure. In vitro tests confirmed that a few of the cytomegalovirus-associated TCR beta chains recognize cytomegalovirus antigens. The study gave a list of more than 150 TCR beta chains associated with cytomegalovirus. Roughly uniform sequencing depth across donors was assumed in presence/absence analyses, although this assumption may not hold. According to a later analysis, parvovirus B19, influenza, CMV and Epstein-Barr virus appeared linked to several top co-occurrence clusters. A cluster of highly shared sequence variants was judged likely to represent a technical artifact of the sequencing pipeline. According to a later genetic analysis, donors in an Asian-associated ancestry cluster had fewer N-insertions in productive TCRs than the approximately 610-donor mean. When HLA alleles, especially DR and DQ, strongly co-occurred, TCR associations were difficult to assign to individual alleles. Because counts were too low, roughly 16 rarely observed V segments, including chromosome 9 orphons, were left out of the earlier analysis of over 550 of the donors. Correlated functional status among segregating V segments might reflect linkage disequilibrium, but an unknown experimental factor could not be ruled out. The classifier was reported to diagnose cytomegalovirus status with high specificity and sensitivity in both the original and validation cohorts. The authors suggested that the approach could potentially be generalized to other disease states and immunological phenotypes. This cohort had only TCR beta chains sequenced, and the lack of alpha or paired-chain data limited which features could be detected. A further reported finding was that TCR beta sequences accurately predicted the HLA-A and HLA-B alleles for most subjects in the first cohort. For the cohort, immune exposure information was limited to CMV serostatus.

The CDR3, cysteine through phenylalanine, is 14 amino acids long. Only the CDR3 region is kept as DNA, spanning 42 bases read in frame from base 1. Sequences MNHEY (CDR1) and SMNVEV (CDR2) are obtained from the germline V gene (reference sequence). Relative to germline, V is 8 bases shorter and J is 5 bases shorter, with 16 bases between their ends. Libraries were constructed by the immunoSEQ multiplex PCR assay. For the multiplex PCR, a mixture combining 60 forward primers for TCR Vbeta segments and 13 reverse primers for TCR Jbeta segments was used. Amplification of the CDR3 region of rearranged TCR beta genes was performed with a multiplex PCR assay on genomic DNA. Amplified TCR beta libraries were sequenced as 87-base-pair reads on the Illumina HiSeq System. From the authors' description of their analysis: A later analysis counted approximately 76 million unique TCR beta chains across the 550 to 750 repertoires, and around 12 million of these chains were shared by at least two donors. Raw reads were error-corrected and collapsed into unique sequences with a nearest-neighbor algorithm that merged closely related sequences to remove PCR and sequencing errors. CDR3 sequences were aligned to IMGT reference sequences to assign V, D and J gene segments. For a sequence to be retained, at least a six-nucleotide match to both a V gene segment and a J gene segment was required. A rearrangement was called productive if the CDR3 had no stop codons and remained in frame with V and J, and every other rearrangement was called non-productive. CDR3 was defined by IMGT convention, running from the second conserved V-encoded cysteine to the conserved J-encoded phenylalanine. Sequences without an unambiguous match to a single V gene segment were excluded from the earlier analysis of a few hundred of the donors. An earlier analysis of roughly 590 of the donors called V segments functional above 56.7% productive rearrangements and segregating when the between-donor standard deviation exceeded 5%. A statistical classification framework was developed to diagnose cytomegalovirus status using the catalog of TCR beta chain sequences. A later analysis assigned V and J genes by comparing TCR nucleotide sequences with IMGT/GENE-DB human TR gene sequences. Using the TCRdist pipeline, a later analysis assigned CDR3 sequences along with most-parsimonious VDJ recombination scenarios. A later analysis defined each TCR beta chain by its CDR3 amino acid sequence plus V-gene family, and excluded reads lacking a unique V-gene family. In a later analysis, around 650 highly shared, low-generation-probability nucleotide sequences were removed to address suspected cross-contamination and a sequencing artifact. For each public chain, a later analysis derived a clonal expansion index from normalized ranks of inferred template counts within each repertoire. Generation probabilities in a later analysis came from a VDJ recombination model fitted to out-of-frame rearrangements, and those results were checked against IGoR. In a later analysis, TCR-TCR, TCR-HLA and TCR-CMV co-occurrence was scored with hypergeometric tests, and a repertoire-size bias correction was applied to TCR pairs. A later analysis estimated false discovery rates by permuting HLA or CMV assignments 20 times. In a later analysis, co-occurring TCRs were grouped using DBSCAN, and TCRdist sequence similarity was added for clustering within HLA-allele-positive subsets. Co-occurrence clustering excluded repertoires with fewer than 30,000 or more than 120,000 public chains, plus five with anomalous nucleotide sharing. As stored in TCRdb, this immuneACCESS dataset retains in-frame rearrangements with V and J assigned. A fraction of the clones does not appear; measured against another copy, unresolved V genes explain less than half of the discrepancy, and the remainder lacks a known reason. That table gives V, J and clone size, and the DNA gave D and trimming. The sample data list roughly 190,000 clones, and around 84% of these were observed just once. Jointly, the top ten make up roughly 1.9% of the sample.

The receptor was isolated from a woman between 18 and 29 years old in good health and CMV-seronegative. The rearranged segments are TRBV27 and TRBJ1-5; TRBD1 is possibly the D segment (5 matching bases). Sequenced input: PBMCs. The CDR3 is CASGFWGGDQPQHF. The sequenced DNA: TGTGCCAGCGGGTTTTGGGGGGGGGATCAGCCCCAGCATTTT.